These T cell receptor beta chains were read from a single sample in a study of T cell responses to AZD1222 COVID-19 vaccine. TCRdb keeps only in-frame clones here, not all; method: immunoSEQ multiplex PCR. The table has about 140,000 clones, 85% to 90% seen once. The source material was peripheral blood, sampled on day 0 of AZD1222 vaccination. Every receptor here comes from an adult in good health. Each CDR3 is given with its conserved first and last residue. The D gene is left open where the match is weak. Size values are once, few and many counts, or a class for expanded clones, and some rows have none.

abundance	d_gene	j_gene	v_gene	CDR3aa	CDR3nt
NA	NA	TRBJ1-2	TRBV27	CASSGRQPTNYGYTF	TGTGCCAGCAGTGGCCGACAGCCAACTAACTATGGCTACACCTTC
NA	NA	TRBJ1-2	TRBV11-2	CASSYDSNYGYTF	TGTGCCAGCAGCTACGACAGCAATTATGGCTACACCTTC
NA	NA	TRBJ2-7	TRBV6-5	CASSERASYEQYF	TGTGCCAGCAGCGAGCGGGCCTCCTACGAGCAGTACTTC
NA	NA	TRBJ1-5	TRBV27	CASSQQGIPSNQPQHF	TGTGCCAGCAGCCAACAGGGTATCCCTAGCAATCAGCCCCAGCATTTT
NA	TRBD1	TRBJ1-3	TRBV5-5	CASSQNRGYSGNTIYF	TGTGCCAGCAGCCAGAACAGGGGCTACTCTGGAAACACCATATATTTT
NA	NA	TRBJ1-1	TRBV19	CASSQVYGGTEAFF	TGTGCCAGTAGTCAAGTGTATGGGGGAACTGAAGCTTTCTTT
once	NA	TRBJ1-1	TRBV5-1	CASSLMAGDTEAFF	TGCGCCAGCAGCTTGATGGCAGGTGACACTGAAGCTTTCTTT
NA	NA	TRBJ1-2	TRBV2	CASSLLLDGAGYTF	TGTGCCAGCAGCCTCCTCCTCGACGGGGCTGGCTACACCTTC
NA	TRBD1	TRBJ1-5	TRBV19	CASKIGDRSYQPQHF	TGTGCCAGTAAAATTGGGGACAGGTCTTATCAGCCCCAGCATTTT
NA	NA	TRBJ1-1	TRBV2	CASSAVNTEAFF	TGTGCCAGCAGTGCCGTCAACACTGAAGCTTTCTTT
NA	NA	TRBJ2-1	TRBV9	CASSVGGPSSYNEQFF	TGTGCCAGCAGCGTGGGGGGCCCGAGCTCCTACAATGAGCAGTTCTTC
NA	NA	TRBJ2-7	TRBV27	CASSPTPSTATYEQYF	TGTGCCAGCAGTCCCACCCCGAGCACAGCAACCTACGAGCAGTACTTC
NA	NA	TRBJ1-1	TRBV7-9	CASSLGVGYTEAFF	TGTGCCAGCAGCTTAGGAGTGGGGTACACTGAAGCTTTCTTT
NA	NA	TRBJ2-1	TRBV5-6	CASRQASYNEQFF	TGTGCCAGCAGGCAGGCGTCCTACAATGAGCAGTTCTTC
NA	NA	TRBJ1-5	TRBV7-8	CASSPGQGRVGQPQHF	TGTGCCAGCAGCCCAGGGCAGGGGCGCGTTGGGCAGCCCCAGCATTTT
NA	NA	TRBJ1-5	TRBV28	CASSLFRGGDPEQPQHF	TGTGCCAGCAGTTTATTTCGGGGCGGGGACCCCGAACAACCCCAGCATTTT
NA	NA	TRBJ1-1	TRBV7-3	CASSPGSRTEAFF	TGTGCCAGCAGCCCCGGATCGCGGACTGAAGCTTTCTTT
few	NA	TRBJ1-1	TRBV19	CASSKQPMPNTEAFF	TGTGCCAGTAGTAAACAGCCGATGCCGAACACTGAAGCTTTCTTT
NA	TRBD1	TRBJ2-3	TRBV2	CASSQMDRGGADTQYF	TGTGCCAGCAGCCAAATGGACAGGGGAGGCGCAGATACGCAGTATTTT
NA	NA	TRBJ1-1	TRBV2	CASSGGRGGTEAFF	TGTGCCAGCAGTGGAGGTAGAGGGGGCACTGAAGCTTTCTTT
NA	NA	TRBJ1-5	TRBV3-1/TRBV3-2	CASSQQGYNQPQHF	TGTGCCAGCAGCCAACAGGGGTACAATCAGCCCCAGCATTTT
once	NA	TRBJ2-7	TRBV9	CASSVGGDSYEQYF	TGTGCCAGCAGCGTAGGTGGGGACTCCTACGAGCAGTACTTC
NA	NA	TRBJ1-5	TRBV29-1	CSARVNSNQPQHF	TGCAGCGCCAGGGTCAATAGCAATCAGCCCCAGCATTTT
NA	NA	TRBJ1-1	TRBV6-1	CASSADRDDMNTEAFF	TGTGCCAGCAGTGCCGACCGGGATGACATGAACACTGAAGCTTTCTTT
NA	NA	TRBJ1-4	TRBV21-1	CASSIHRGGKGAHSSNEKLFF	TGTGCCAGCAGCATCCATAGGGGGGGTAAGGGAGCCCACTCTTCCAATGAAAAACTGTTTTTT
NA	NA	TRBJ1-2	TRBV6-5	CASSYSSLASFYGYTF	TGTGCCAGCAGTTACTCGTCTTTGGCGAGTTTCTATGGCTACACCTTC
NA	NA	TRBJ2-3	TRBV7-5	CARSFIAGGPTDTQYF	TGTGCCAGAAGCTTCATAGCGGGAGGGCCGACAGATACGCAGTATTTT
NA	NA	TRBJ1-5	TRBV7-3	CASSTGPDQPQHF	TGTGCCAGCAGCACCGGACCGGATCAGCCCCAGCATTTT
NA	NA	TRBJ2-7	TRBV27	CASSAGALGAEQYF	TGTGCCAGCAGTGCTGGGGCGTTAGGGGCCGAGCAGTACTTC